This T cell receptor (beta chain) originates from a study of OX40 agonist ivuxolimab in advanced cancers. Overall study: Three patients got partial responses; one had hepatocellular carcinoma and two had cutaneous melanoma.

Assay used: immunoSEQ multiplex PCR; TCRdb lists only in-frame clones, some missing. The table records about 48,000 clones, about 81% of them present only once. Blood samples were obtained at baseline, cycle 4 day 1, and cycle 7 day 1. The CDR3 runs 16 residues. With 4 bases clipped from V and 8 bases from J, the junction kept 14 bases outside the gene matches. Germline CDR1 and CDR2: SGHRS and YFSETQ. The chain employs TRBV5-1 and TRBJ1-4; TRBD1 agrees at 7 bases. The TCR was taken from an adult with an advanced solid tumor such as melanoma, head and neck, liver or kidney cancer. The source was CD4+ or CD8+ T cells sorted from blood, collected in a trial of the OX40 agonist ivuxolimab. CDR3 protein: CASSREPTGYGEKLFF. The CDR3 coding sequence is TGCGCCAGCAGCAGGGAGCCGACAGGGTACGGGGAAAAACTGTTTTTT.